Detailed here is one TCR beta chain. This clone is large (0.1 to 1%). No cognate antigen has been identified for it. No base-level quality is on record; no much larger clone is a single base apart. At the DNA level, this CDR3 is encoded by other sequences in the same sample as well. From its cysteine to its phenylalanine, the CDR3 spans 15 amino acids. The DNA shown is the 45-base CDR3, in frame from base 1. CDR1 and CDR2, looked up from the germline V gene (reference sequence), are LNHDA and SQIVND. V has 4 bases trimmed and J has 5 bases trimmed; junction bases matching no gene number 7. The sample's treatment or condition label is to be understood as: randomized to nivolumab then ipilimumab (arm A) or the reverse (arm B). None of the patients in the trial had previously been given DNA-damaging chemotherapy. Live CD3+CD8+ cells negative for CD19 and CD56 were sorted from thawed PBMCs on a FACS Aria II flow cytometer. The samples were obtained from melanoma patients enrolled in CheckMate 064, an open-label, randomized phase II trial testing sequential checkpoint blockade. Leukapheresis was used to collect peripheral blood mononuclear cells, which were then purified with Ficoll-Paque and frozen in human serum with around 10% DMSO. Immediately after sorting, the purity of the sorted blood CD3+CD8+ cells was confirmed to be >98%, and DNA was then extracted.

This sample was taken from a study of sequential checkpoint blockade in melanoma (dated by TCRdb to about 2019). With regard to the full study: In a 1:1 randomization, patients received either first-line nivolumab then ipilimumab (arm A) or ipilimumab then nivolumab (arm B). Maintenance nivolumab came after each of the two trial sequences. Beyond this particular receptor, the publication reports: Larger, independent patient cohorts are needed to validate the response-prediction model that combines TCR metrics and mutation burden.

TCRbeta CDR3 regions were immunosequenced from genomic DNA with the immunoSEQ Assay. Genomic DNA was amplified by bias-controlled multiplex PCR before high-throughput sequencing. Processing in the source paper ran as follows. To quantify the absolute abundance of each unique TCRbeta CDR3 region, the sequences were collapsed and filtered. Clonality, defined as 1 minus Pielou's evenness, was calculated using only productive rearrangements. Clones with significantly greater frequencies in on-treatment versus baseline samples were identified using a previously published method. The immuneACCESS repertoire file appears here via TCRdb, limited to in-frame rearrangements. These files lack a portion of the clones; in checked studies, under half of the deficit traces to unresolved V genes, and the cause of the others is not known. The V and J calls and clone size were taken over from that table, and D and trimming were inferred from the DNA. The table for this sample lists more than 11,000 clones; approximately 52% of them were counted only once. The top ten clones comprise 15% to 20% of the sample.

Recombination linked TRBV19 to TRBJ2-2; TRBD2 fits 7 bases in the junction. The material was CD8+ T cells sorted from blood (inferred from file names), obtained from a patient given nivolumab and ipilimumab in sequence. This receptor was obtained from a human donor with melanoma. The CDR3: CASSSLADQTGELFF. The sequenced DNA: TGTGCCAGTAGTAGCCTAGCGGACCAAACCGGGGAGCTGTTTTTT.